This is a list of T cell receptor beta chains from one sample in a study of T cell changes during pregnancy in multiple sclerosis. The repertoire was sequenced with immunoSEQ multiplex PCR; TCRdb's copy has only in-frame clones and lacks some. There are approximately 70,000 clones in the sample; approximately 90% occur only once, and about 0.42% lies in the top ten. Sequencing used CD4+ T cells from peripheral blood mononuclear cells, obtained before pregnancy. These receptors were collected from a female donor with multiple sclerosis, enrolled in a pregnancy study. The CDR3 runs from the conserved cysteine through the conserved F or W. Fields, in order: D gene, clone size, V gene, J gene, CDR3 length, CDR3 protein, CDR3 DNA. The D gene is left open where the match is weak. Clone size is given for some rows only: seen once, a few or many times, or a class if the clone is expanded.

d_gene: NA
abundance: once
v_gene: TRBV6-7
j_gene: TRBJ1-2
len: 14
CDR3aa: CASSYYGLLYGYTF
CDR3nt: TGTGCCAGCAGTTACTACGGACTTCTCTATGGCTACACCTTC

d_gene: NA
abundance: NA
v_gene: TRBV5-1
j_gene: TRBJ2-5
len: 13
CDR3aa: CASSFGGGETQYF
CDR3nt: TGCGCCAGCAGCTTTGGGGGCGGAGAGACCCAGTACTTC

d_gene: NA
abundance: NA
v_gene: TRBV19
j_gene: TRBJ1-1
len: 11
CDR3aa: CASRTGTTAFF
CDR3nt: TGTGCCAGTAGGACCGGGACTACGGCTTTCTTT

d_gene: NA
abundance: NA
v_gene: TRBV7-6
j_gene: TRBJ1-1
len: 14
CDR3aa: CASSLLQGNTEAFF
CDR3nt: TGTGCCAGCAGCTTACTACAGGGGAACACTGAAGCTTTCTTT

d_gene: TRBD2
abundance: NA
v_gene: TRBV5-4
j_gene: TRBJ2-2
len: 17
CDR3aa: CASSRGLAGANTGELFF
CDR3nt: TGTGCCAGCAGCCGCGGGCTAGCGGGAGCGAACACCGGGGAGCTGTTTTTT

d_gene: TRBD2
abundance: once
v_gene: TRBV10-3
j_gene: TRBJ2-7
len: 16
CDR3aa: CAISESGAGSGYEQYF
CDR3nt: TGTGCCATCAGTGAGTCGGGAGCGGGATCCGGGTACGAGCAGTACTTC

d_gene: NA
abundance: NA
v_gene: TRBV9
j_gene: TRBJ2-2
len: 14
CDR3aa: CASSVESGTGELFF
CDR3nt: TGTGCCAGCAGCGTAGAATCAGGGACCGGGGAGCTGTTTTTT

d_gene: TRBD1
abundance: NA
v_gene: TRBV13
j_gene: TRBJ1-6
len: 16
CDR3aa: CASSLKGQGYNSPLHF
CDR3nt: TGTGCCAGCAGCTTAAAGGGACAGGGGTATAATTCACCCCTCCACTTT

d_gene: NA
abundance: few
v_gene: TRBV4-2
j_gene: TRBJ1-2
len: 12
CDR3aa: CASSASGTFYTF
CDR3nt: TGTGCCAGCAGCGCATCCGGGACTTTCTACACCTTC

d_gene: TRBD2
abundance: NA
v_gene: TRBV5-1
j_gene: TRBJ2-7
len: 15
CDR3aa: CASSLGSSGGNEQYF
CDR3nt: TGCGCCAGCAGCTTGGGGTCCAGCGGGGGTAACGAGCAGTACTTC

d_gene: TRBD2
abundance: NA
v_gene: TRBV5-1
j_gene: TRBJ2-1
len: 16
CDR3aa: CASSLGLAVNYNEQFF
CDR3nt: TGCGCCAGCAGCTTGGGTCTAGCGGTAAACTACAATGAGCAGTTCTTC

d_gene: TRBD1
abundance: NA
v_gene: TRBV30
j_gene: TRBJ1-6
len: 13
CDR3aa: CAWTGGRNSPLHF
CDR3nt: TGTGCCTGGACAGGGGGAAGAAATTCACCCCTCCACTTT

d_gene: TRBD1
abundance: NA
v_gene: TRBV4-3
j_gene: TRBJ1-2
len: 18
CDR3aa: CASSPGPPGTANTYGYTF
CDR3nt: TGCGCCAGCAGCCCGGGTCCCCCCGGGACAGCGAATACCTATGGCTACACCTTC

d_gene: TRBD1
abundance: NA
v_gene: TRBV30
j_gene: TRBJ1-5
len: 13
CDR3aa: CAWTTGRNQPQHF
CDR3nt: TGTGCCTGGACGACAGGGCGCAATCAGCCCCAGCATTTT

d_gene: NA
abundance: NA
v_gene: TRBV2
j_gene: TRBJ1-5
len: 14
CDR3aa: CASGEDATNGPQHF
CDR3nt: TGTGCCAGCGGGGAGGACGCTACCAATGGGCCCCAGCATTTT

d_gene: TRBD1
abundance: NA
v_gene: TRBV5-4
j_gene: TRBJ2-1
len: 16
CDR3aa: CASSARDRGLYNEQFF
CDR3nt: TGTGCCAGCAGCGCCCGGGACAGGGGGCTCTACAATGAGCAGTTCTTC

d_gene: NA
abundance: NA
v_gene: TRBV27
j_gene: TRBJ1-2
len: 13
CDR3aa: CASASDKNYGYTF
CDR3nt: TGTGCCAGCGCCTCCGACAAGAACTATGGCTACACCTTC

d_gene: TRBD2
abundance: NA
v_gene: TRBV11-2
j_gene: TRBJ2-1
len: 14
CDR3aa: CASRAGGGAHEQFF
CDR3nt: TGTGCCAGCAGAGCCGGCGGGGGGGCGCATGAGCAGTTCTTC

d_gene: TRBD1
abundance: NA
v_gene: TRBV11-3
j_gene: TRBJ2-7
len: 20
CDR3aa: CASSLEPWDRGPVVSYEQYF
CDR3nt: TGTGCCAGCAGCTTAGAACCGTGGGACAGGGGGCCAGTTGTCTCCTACGAGCAGTACTTC

d_gene: TRBD1
abundance: NA
v_gene: TRBV5-1
j_gene: TRBJ1-1
len: 16
CDR3aa: CASSFGYRGGNTEAFF
CDR3nt: TGCGCCAGCAGCTTCGGGTACAGGGGAGGTAACACTGAAGCTTTCTTT

d_gene: NA
abundance: NA
v_gene: TRBV6-1
j_gene: TRBJ2-7
len: 13
CDR3aa: CASSEDGRYQQYF
CDR3nt: TGTGCCAGCAGTGAAGATGGCAGGTACCAGCAGTACTTC

d_gene: NA
abundance: NA
v_gene: TRBV18
j_gene: TRBJ2-7
len: 13
CDR3aa: CASSPYRDYEQYF
CDR3nt: TGTGCCAGCTCACCATACAGGGATTACGAGCAGTACTTC

d_gene: TRBD1
abundance: few
v_gene: TRBV29-1
j_gene: TRBJ2-3
len: 15
CDR3aa: CSGRTGTVSADTQYF
CDR3nt: TGCAGCGGTCGTACCGGGACAGTTAGCGCAGATACGCAGTATTTT

d_gene: NA
abundance: NA
v_gene: TRBV18
j_gene: TRBJ1-6
len: 14
CDR3aa: CASSPGGAHSPLHF
CDR3nt: TGTGCCAGCTCACCAGGAGGGGCCCATTCACCCCTCCACTTT

d_gene: TRBD1
abundance: few
v_gene: TRBV27
j_gene: TRBJ1-1
len: 15
CDR3aa: CASSLRGQGRTEAFF
CDR3nt: TGTGCCAGCAGTTTGCGGGGACAGGGACGGACTGAAGCTTTCTTT

d_gene: NA
abundance: many
v_gene: TRBV6-6
j_gene: TRBJ1-6
len: 16
CDR3aa: CASWGVRLGLNSPLHF
CDR3nt: TGTGCCAGCTGGGGGGTTAGATTGGGGCTTAATTCACCCCTCCACTTT

d_gene: NA
abundance: NA
v_gene: TRBV19
j_gene: TRBJ1-4
len: 14
CDR3aa: CASLSGQLNEKLFF
CDR3nt: TGTGCCAGTCTCTCCGGACAGCTTAATGAAAAACTGTTTTTT

d_gene: NA
abundance: NA
v_gene: TRBV4-2
j_gene: TRBJ1-1
len: 15
CDR3aa: CASSQGGVMNTEAFF
CDR3nt: TGTGCCAGCAGCCAAGGGGGGGTGATGAACACTGAAGCTTTCTTT

d_gene: TRBD1
abundance: NA
v_gene: TRBV5-1
j_gene: TRBJ2-7
len: 15
CDR3aa: CASSMRQGSSYEQYF
CDR3nt: TGCGCCAGCAGCATGCGACAGGGGAGCTCCTACGAGCAGTACTTC

d_gene: TRBD1
abundance: NA
v_gene: TRBV7-6
j_gene: TRBJ2-5
len: 15
CDR3aa: CASSLGQGSRETQYF
CDR3nt: TGTGCCAGCAGCTTAGGACAGGGGAGTCGAGAGACCCAGTACTTC

d_gene: NA
abundance: NA
v_gene: TRBV6-5
j_gene: TRBJ2-5
len: 14
CDR3aa: CAIGGRDVQETQYF
CDR3nt: TGTGCCATCGGTGGCAGGGATGTGCAAGAGACCCAGTACTTC

d_gene: NA
abundance: once
v_gene: TRBV9
j_gene: TRBJ1-4
len: 13
CDR3aa: CASSVDLDSPRVF
CDR3nt: TGTGCCAGCAGCGTGGATTTGGACAGCCCTAGGGTGTTT

d_gene: TRBD1
abundance: NA
v_gene: TRBV2
j_gene: TRBJ2-5
len: 15
CDR3aa: CASTGTGDALETQYF
CDR3nt: TGTGCCAGCACCGGGACAGGGGATGCCCTGGAGACCCAGTACTTC

d_gene: TRBD2
abundance: NA
v_gene: TRBV19
j_gene: TRBJ2-3
len: 17
CDR3aa: CASSSTSGSSSTDTQYF
CDR3nt: TGTGCCAGTAGTAGCACTAGCGGGAGCTCTAGCACAGATACGCAGTATTTT

d_gene: NA
abundance: NA
v_gene: TRBV5-4
j_gene: TRBJ2-3
len: 15
CDR3aa: CASSFGGLSTDTQYF
CDR3nt: TGTGCCAGCAGCTTTGGGGGACTTAGCACAGATACGCAGTATTTT

d_gene: TRBD2
abundance: NA
v_gene: TRBV6-4
j_gene: TRBJ2-3
len: 15
CDR3aa: CASSPLAGSTDTQYF
CDR3nt: TGTGCCAGCAGCCCCTTAGCGGGTAGCACAGATACGCAGTATTTT

d_gene: TRBD1
abundance: NA
v_gene: TRBV27
j_gene: TRBJ1-4
len: 17
CDR3aa: CASSSTGIQVTNEKLFF
CDR3nt: TGTGCCAGCAGTTCGACAGGGATTCAAGTAACTAATGAAAAACTGTTTTTT

d_gene: NA
abundance: NA
v_gene: TRBV10-3
j_gene: TRBJ1-1
len: 13
CDR3aa: CAISGQRNTEAFF
CDR3nt: TGTGCCATCAGCGGACAGAGGAACACTGAAGCTTTCTTT

d_gene: TRBD1
abundance: NA
v_gene: TRBV18
j_gene: TRBJ1-1
len: 14
CDR3aa: CASSPLGGSDEAFF
CDR3nt: TGTGCCAGCTCACCTTTAGGGGGCTCGGATGAAGCTTTCTTT

d_gene: TRBD1
abundance: NA
v_gene: TRBV2
j_gene: TRBJ2-2
len: 14
CDR3aa: CASNGQGARGELFF
CDR3nt: TGTGCCAGCAACGGACAGGGGGCGCGGGGGGAGCTGTTTTTT

d_gene: TRBD1
abundance: NA
v_gene: TRBV7-8
j_gene: TRBJ2-5
len: 14
CDR3aa: CASRGTAAQETQYF
CDR3nt: TGTGCCAGCCGAGGGACAGCAGCTCAAGAGACCCAGTACTTC